This note documents a single T cell receptor (beta chain) sequence. Its matching antigen is unknown. The sample originates from a study of cytomegalovirus exposure and HLA in healthy donors. Study-level results: Later analysis identified a missense DCLRE1C variant that was linked to TCR beta V- and J-gene trimming. Later findings reportedly placed an Asian-associated ancestry cluster below the roughly 700-donor mean for N-insertions. Three CMV-associated chains proved CMV antigen-specific in vitro.

60 Vbeta and 13 Jbeta primers were used in PCR. Generated by immunoSEQ multiplex PCR, the TCRdb table keeps only in-frame clones and is missing some. Here the sample spans 100,000 or so clones, about 80% being singletons. V lost 6 bases to trimming and J lost 4 bases; unmatched junction nucleotides: 12. Germline CDR1 is WNHNN and CDR2 is SYGVQD (reference sequence). This CDR3 is 17 amino acids long. Healthy people donating bone marrow made up the donors. The source of this sequence is a man aged 25-40 years in good health and CMV-seropositive. Sequenced input: PBMCs. The genes are TRBV10-1 and TRBJ1-1, with TRBD1 matching over 12 bases. CDR3 coding DNA: TGCGCCAGCAGACCTATATGGGACAGGGGGCAGGGCACTGAAGCTTTCTTT. This codes for CASRPIWDRGQGTEAFF.